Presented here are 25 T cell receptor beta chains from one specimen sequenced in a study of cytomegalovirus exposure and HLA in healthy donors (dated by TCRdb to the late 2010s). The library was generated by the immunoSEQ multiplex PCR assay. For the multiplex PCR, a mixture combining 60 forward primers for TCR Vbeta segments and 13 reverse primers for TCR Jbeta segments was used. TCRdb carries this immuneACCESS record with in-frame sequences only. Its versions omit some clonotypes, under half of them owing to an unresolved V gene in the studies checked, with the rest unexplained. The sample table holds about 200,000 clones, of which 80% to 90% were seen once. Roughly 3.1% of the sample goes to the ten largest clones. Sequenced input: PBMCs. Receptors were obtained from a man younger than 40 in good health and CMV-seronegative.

CDR3 DNA sequence: TGTGCCAGCAGCGTCGATTCGGGGAGCTCCTACGAGCAGTACTTC. This codes for CASSVDSGSSYEQYF. This chain uses TRBV9 with TRBJ2-7; possible D gene TRBD2, 5 bases. Trimming took 2 bases from V and 0 from J, leaving 12 bases between them. The germline V gene has CDR1 SGDLS and CDR2 YYNGEE. The CDR3 spans 15 residues.

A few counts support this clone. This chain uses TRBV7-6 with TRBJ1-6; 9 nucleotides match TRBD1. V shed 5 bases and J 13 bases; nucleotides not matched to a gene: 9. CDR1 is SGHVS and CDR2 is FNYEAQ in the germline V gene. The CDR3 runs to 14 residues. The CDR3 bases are TGTGCCAGCAGCCCCGGGACAGGGCGGGGGCCCCTCCACTTT. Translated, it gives CASSPGTGRGPLHF. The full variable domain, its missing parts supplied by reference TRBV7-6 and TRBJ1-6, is GAGVSQSPRYKVTKRGQDVALRCDPISGHVSLYWYRQALGQGPEFLTYFNYEAQQDKSGLPNDRFSAERPEGSISTLTIQRTEQRDSAMYRCASSPGTGRGPLHFGNGTRLTVT.

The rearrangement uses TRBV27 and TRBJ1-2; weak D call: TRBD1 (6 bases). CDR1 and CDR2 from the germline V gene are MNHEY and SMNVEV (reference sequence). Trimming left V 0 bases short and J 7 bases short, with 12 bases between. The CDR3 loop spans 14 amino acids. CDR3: CASSLSDSRSGYTF. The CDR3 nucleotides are TGTGCCAGCAGTTTATCGGACAGTAGGTCTGGCTACACCTTC.

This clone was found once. CDR3 sequence: CASSYGQRASGNTIYF. DNA of the CDR3: TGTGCCAGCAGCTATGGACAGCGTGCCTCTGGAAACACCATATATTTT. The chain is built from TRBV11-2 and TRBJ1-3; D possibly corresponds to TRBD1 (6 bases). This CDR3 has 16 amino acids. The germline V gene encodes CDR1 SGHAT and CDR2 FQNNGV. The ends were cut back, 4 bases at V and 0 bases at J, with 13 bases in the middle.

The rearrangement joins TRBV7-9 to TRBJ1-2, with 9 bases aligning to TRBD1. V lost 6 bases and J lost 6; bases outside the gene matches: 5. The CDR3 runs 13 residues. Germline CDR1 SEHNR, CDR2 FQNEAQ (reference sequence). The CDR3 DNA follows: TGTGCCAGCAGACCTACAGGGGGCGATGGCTACACCTTC. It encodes CASRPTGGDGYTF.

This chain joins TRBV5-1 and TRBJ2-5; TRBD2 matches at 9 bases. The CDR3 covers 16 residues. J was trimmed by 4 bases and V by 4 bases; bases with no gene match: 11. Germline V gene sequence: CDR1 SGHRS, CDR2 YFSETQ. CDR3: CASSPTSGGHLETQYF. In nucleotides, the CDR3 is TGCGCCAGCAGCCCGACGAGCGGGGGGCACTTAGAGACCCAGTACTTC. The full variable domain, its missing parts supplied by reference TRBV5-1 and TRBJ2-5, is KAGVTQTPRYLIKTRGQQVTLSCSPISGHRSVSWYQQTPGQGLQFLFEYFSETQRNKGNFPGRFSGRQFSNSRSEMNVSTLELGDSALYLCASSPTSGGHLETQYFGPGTRLLVL.

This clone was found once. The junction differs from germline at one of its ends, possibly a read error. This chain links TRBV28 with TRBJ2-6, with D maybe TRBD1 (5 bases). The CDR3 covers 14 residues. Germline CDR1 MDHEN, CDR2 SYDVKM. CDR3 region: CASQTGSGASVLTF. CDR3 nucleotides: TGTGCCAGCCAAACGGGCTCTGGGGCCAGCGTCCTGACTTTC.

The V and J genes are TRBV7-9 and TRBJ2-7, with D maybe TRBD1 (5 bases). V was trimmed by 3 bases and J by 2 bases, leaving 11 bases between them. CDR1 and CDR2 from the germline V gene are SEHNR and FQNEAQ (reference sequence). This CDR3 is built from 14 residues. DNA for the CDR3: TGTGCCAGCAGCTTGACAGAGAACCCCTACGAGCAGTACTTC. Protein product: CASSLTENPYEQYF.

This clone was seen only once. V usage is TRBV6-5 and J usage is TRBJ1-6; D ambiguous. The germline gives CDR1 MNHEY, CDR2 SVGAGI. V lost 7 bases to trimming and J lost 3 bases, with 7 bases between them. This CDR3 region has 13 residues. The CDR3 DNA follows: TGTGCCAGCACCCACTTCTATAATTCACCCCTCCACTTT. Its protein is CASTHFYNSPLHF.

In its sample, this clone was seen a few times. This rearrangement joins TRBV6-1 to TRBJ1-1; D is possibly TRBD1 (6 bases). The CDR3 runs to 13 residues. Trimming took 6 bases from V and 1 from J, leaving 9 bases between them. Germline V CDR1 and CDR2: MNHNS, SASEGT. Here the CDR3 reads CASRATGNTEAFF. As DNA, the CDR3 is TGTGCCAGCAGAGCGACAGGGAACACTGAAGCTTTCTTT.

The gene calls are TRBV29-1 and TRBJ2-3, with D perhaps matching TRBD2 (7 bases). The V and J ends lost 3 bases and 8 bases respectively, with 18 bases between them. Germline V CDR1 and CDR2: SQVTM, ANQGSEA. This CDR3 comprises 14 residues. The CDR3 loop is CSVDLGGVSGTQYF. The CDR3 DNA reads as TGCAGCGTTGATTTAGGGGGGGTGAGCGGTACGCAGTATTTT.

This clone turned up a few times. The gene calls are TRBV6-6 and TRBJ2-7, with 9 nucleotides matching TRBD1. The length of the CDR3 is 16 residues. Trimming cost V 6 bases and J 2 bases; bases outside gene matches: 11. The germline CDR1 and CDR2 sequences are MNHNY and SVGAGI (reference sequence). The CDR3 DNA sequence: TGTGCCAGCAGCCGGGCCCCGGGACAGGGCACCTACGAGCAGTACTTC. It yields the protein CASSRAPGQGTYEQYF.

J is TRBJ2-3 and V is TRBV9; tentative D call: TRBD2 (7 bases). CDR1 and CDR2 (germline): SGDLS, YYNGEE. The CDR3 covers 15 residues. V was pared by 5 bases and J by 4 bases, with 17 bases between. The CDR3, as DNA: TGTGCCAGCAGTCTAAGGAGGGGGGGGCCAGATACGCAGTATTTT. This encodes CASSLRRGGPDTQYF.

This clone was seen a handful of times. CDR3 residues: CASSHGTSGQETQYF. For the CDR3, the DNA is TGCGCCAGCAGCCACGGGACTAGCGGGCAAGAGACCCAGTACTTC. The chain is built from TRBV4-1 and TRBJ2-5; TRBD2 aligns across 12 bases. In germline, CDR1 is MGHRA, CDR2 YSYEKL. V was pared by 3 bases and J by 2 bases, with 1 base of the junction left unmatched. CDR3 size: 15 residues.

CDR3 nucleotides: TGCGCCAGCAGCCAAGATGAACGGGGGGGCACCGGGGAGCTGTTTTTT. This gives the protein CASSQDERGGTGELFF. The chain links TRBV4-3 to TRBJ2-2, with TRBD2 identical over 8 bases. V gave up 0 bases and J gave up 4 bases; unmatched junction bases: 4. This CDR3 has 16 residues. Germline CDR1 LGHNA, CDR2 YSLEER.

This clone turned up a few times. CDR3 sequence reads: CASRRTGLPYNEQFF. CDR3 nucleotide sequence: TGCGCCAGCAGGAGGACAGGGTTACCCTACAATGAGCAGTTCTTC. The genes are TRBV5-1 and TRBJ2-1; 8 positions agree with TRBD1. Germline loops: CDR1 SGHRS, CDR2 YFSETQ. This CDR3 spans 15 amino acids. Losses at the gene ends were 5 bases for V and 2 bases for J; bases not matched to a gene: 6. The entire variable domain, with the rest obtained from reference TRBV5-1 and TRBJ2-1, is as follows: KAGVTQTPRYLIKTRGQQVTLSCSPISGHRSVSWYQQTPGQGLQFLFEYFSETQRNKGNFPGRFSGRQFSNSRSEMNVSTLELGDSALYLCASRRTGLPYNEQFFGPGTRLTVL.

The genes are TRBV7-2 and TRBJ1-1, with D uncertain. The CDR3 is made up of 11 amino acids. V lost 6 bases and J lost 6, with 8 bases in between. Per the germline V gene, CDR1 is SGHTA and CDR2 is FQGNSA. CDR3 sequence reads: CASSRAPEAFF. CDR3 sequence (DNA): TGTGCCAGCAGTAGAGCACCTGAAGCTTTCTTT.

CDR3 loop: CASSPTSGGPASSYNEQFF. In nucleotides, the CDR3 is TGCGCCAGCAGCCCTACTAGCGGGGGGCCGGCGAGCTCCTACAATGAGCAGTTCTTC. The gene calls are TRBV4-1 and TRBJ2-1; 12 bases line up with TRBD2. CDR3 size: 19 residues. Trimming cost V 4 bases and J 0 bases; bases outside gene matches: 10. In germline, CDR1 is MGHRA, CDR2 YSYEKL.

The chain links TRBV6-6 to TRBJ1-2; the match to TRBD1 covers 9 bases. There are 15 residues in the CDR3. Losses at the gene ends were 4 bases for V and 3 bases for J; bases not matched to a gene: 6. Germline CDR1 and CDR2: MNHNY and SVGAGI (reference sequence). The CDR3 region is CASSSPGQGYYGYTF. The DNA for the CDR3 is TGTGCCAGCAGTTCGCCGGGACAGGGTTACTATGGCTACACCTTC.

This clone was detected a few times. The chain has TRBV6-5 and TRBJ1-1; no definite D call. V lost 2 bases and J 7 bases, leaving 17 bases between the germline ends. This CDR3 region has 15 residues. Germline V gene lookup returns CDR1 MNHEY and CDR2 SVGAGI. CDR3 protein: CASSYGFSREHEAFF. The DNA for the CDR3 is TGTGCCAGCAGTTACGGTTTTTCGAGAGAGCATGAAGCTTTCTTT.

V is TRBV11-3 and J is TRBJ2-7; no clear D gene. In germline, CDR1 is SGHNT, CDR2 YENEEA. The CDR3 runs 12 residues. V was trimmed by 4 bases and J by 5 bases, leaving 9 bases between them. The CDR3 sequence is CASSSATDEQYF. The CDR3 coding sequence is TGTGCCAGCAGCTCCGCCACGGACGAGCAGTACTTC.

CDR3 sequence (DNA): TGTGCCACCCTGGACAGGGGGGGTTCACCCCTCCACTTT. Translating it yields CATLDRGGSPLHF. The chain links TRBV10-3 to TRBJ1-6; TRBD1 matches at 10 bases. Looked up from germline, CDR1 is ENHRY and CDR2 is SYGVKD. This CDR3 is 13 amino acids long. V lost 10 bases and J lost 9; bases outside the gene matches: 6.

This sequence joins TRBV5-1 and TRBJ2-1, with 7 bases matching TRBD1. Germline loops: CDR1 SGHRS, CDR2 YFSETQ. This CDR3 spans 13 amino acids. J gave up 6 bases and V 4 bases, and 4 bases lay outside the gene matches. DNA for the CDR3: TGCGCCAGCAGCAGCGACAGGGCCAATGAGCAGTTCTTC. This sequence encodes CASSSDRANEQFF.

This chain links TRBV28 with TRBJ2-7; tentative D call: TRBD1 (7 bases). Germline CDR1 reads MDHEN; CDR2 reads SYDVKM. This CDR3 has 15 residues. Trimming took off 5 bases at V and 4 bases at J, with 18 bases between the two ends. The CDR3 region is CASSIPQGGLYEQYF. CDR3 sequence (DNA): TGTGCCAGCAGTATCCCCCAGGGGGGACTTTACGAGCAGTACTTC.

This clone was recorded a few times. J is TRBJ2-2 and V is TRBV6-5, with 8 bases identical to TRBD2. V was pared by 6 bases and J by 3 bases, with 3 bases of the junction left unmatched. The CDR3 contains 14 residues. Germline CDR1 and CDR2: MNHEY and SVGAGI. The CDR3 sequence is CASRGLEDTGELFF. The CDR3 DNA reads TGTGCCAGCAGGGGACTAGAAGACACCGGGGAGCTGTTTTTT.